The rows below give T cell receptor beta chains drawn from one sample of a study of vaccination and CD4 T cells after COVID-19. MiXCR, run by TCRdb on the PCR reads, gives a single entry per CDR3 protein. The sample includes 15,000 or so distinct CDR3 sequences, just under 55% of them seen just once. No antigen is known for these receptors. Sequences were derived from CD4+ T cells from blood, cultured in vitro, sampled about 7 months after SARS-CoV-2 vaccination. The source is a human donor who had recovered from COVID-19. Both conserved end residues are part of each CDR3. A D gene is named only where the DNA matches it firmly. A row's size may be missing; if present it is once, few, many or a size class.

D	V	J	size	DNA	CDR3
-	TRBV6-1	TRBJ1-6	-	TGTGCCAGCAGCTCCCGACAGACTAATTCACCCCTCCACTTT	CASSSRQTNSPLHF
-	TRBV20-1	TRBJ1-2	-	TGCAGTGCTAGAGACCGGACAGACTATGGCTACACCTTC	CSARDRTDYGYTF
-	TRBV5-4	TRBJ2-5	-	TGTGCCAGCAGCCCACGACGCGGGGTAGAGACCCAGTACTTC	CASSPRRGVETQYF
TRBD1	TRBV18	TRBJ2-7	-	TGTGCCAGCTCACCGTACTCGTTTGCGACAGGGGCCGAGCAGTACTTC	CASSPYSFATGAEQYF
-	TRBV2	TRBJ2-5	-	TGTGCCAGCAGGCGACTGGGGGCAGGGGAGACCCAGTACTTC	CASRRLGAGETQYF
-	TRBV20-1	TRBJ1-5	-	-	CSATGLAGTYEQYFGPGNQPQHF
-	TRBV12-3/TRBV12-4	TRBJ2-4	-	TGTGCCAGCAGGCCGACAGCTGCTAATATTCAGTACTTC	CASRPTAANIQYF
-	TRBV20-1	TRBJ1-6	few	TGCAGTGCTAGTACCGGGATGGGGCCCCTCCACTTT	CSASTGMGPLHF
TRBD2	TRBV20-1	TRBJ2-7	-	TGCAGTGTTTACGGGGGGGACGAGCAGTACTTC	CSVYGGDEQYF
-	TRBV10-3	TRBJ1-6	-	TGTGCCATCAGGGGAAACAATTCACCCCTCCACTTT	CAIRGNNSPLHF
TRBD2	TRBV6-1	TRBJ2-5	-	TGTGCCAGCAGTAGGCTAGCGGGGGGGCGGCAAGAGACCCAGTACTTC	CASSRLAGGRQETQYF
-	TRBV7-8	TRBJ2-2	few	TGTGCCAGCAGTCGACGGGAGAATGGCGGGGAGCTGTTTTTT	CASSRRENGGELFF
-	TRBV20-1	TRBJ1-4	-	TGCAGTGCTAGGTGGGGAGGGAATGAAAAACTGTTTTTT	CSARWGGNEKLFF
TRBD1	TRBV19	TRBJ1-2	-	TGTGCCAGTAGTATAGGAACAGGGGGCGTCTATGGCTACACCTTC	CASSIGTGGVYGYTF
-	TRBV20-1	TRBJ1-5	few	TGCAGTGCTAGCGTTAGGGCGGGGCAGCCCCAGCATTTT	CSASVRAGQPQHF
TRBD1	TRBV6-1	TRBJ1-3	-	TGTGCCAGCAGCGGGGACAGGGGAGACACCATATATTTT	CASSGDRGDTIYF
-	TRBV7-9	TRBJ2-5	few	TGTGCCAGCAATCAGGTGGGGGAGACCCAGTACTTC	CASNQVGETQYF
TRBD1	TRBV6-1	TRBJ1-5	-	TGTGCCACGCATACCACAGGGGTGAGGGGTCAGCCCCAGCATTTT	CATHTTGVRGQPQHF
TRBD1	TRBV24-1	TRBJ1-1	medium-sized	TGTGCCACCAGTGATGGGGACAGTGAAGCTTTCTTT	CATSDGDSEAFF
-	TRBV6-1	TRBJ2-7	-	TGTGCCAGCAGCCCGCCGACGGAAACCTACGAGCAGTACTTC	CASSPPTETYEQYF
TRBD1	TRBV7-9	TRBJ1-6	-	TGTGCCAGCAGCTCGGGACAGGGCTCCTCACCCCTCCACTTT	CASSSGQGSSPLHF
-	TRBV20-1	TRBJ1-3	-	TGCAGTGTCCGGCGGTATGGAAACACCATATATTTT	CSVRRYGNTIYF
TRBD1	TRBV5-1	TRBJ2-7	-	TGCGCCAGCACCTCGGGACAGGGGGCCTACGAGCAGTACTTC	CASTSGQGAYEQYF
-	TRBV20-1	TRBJ2-5	-	TGCAGTGCTAGTAGGGGGTTTGAGACCCAGTACTTC	CSASRGFETQYF
-	TRBV5-1	TRBJ2-7	-	TGCGCCAGCAGCGTGAGGGGAGGCTCCTACGAGCAGTACTTC	CASSVRGGSYEQYF
TRBD1	TRBV7-8	TRBJ1-5	-	TGTGCCAGCAGCATGGGACAGGGGGCCGGTCAGCCCCAGCATTTT	CASSMGQGAGQPQHF
TRBD2	TRBV6-2/TRBV6-3	TRBJ2-7	-	TGTGCCAGCAGTTTGCTAGCGGGAGTATACGAGCAGTACTTC	CASSLLAGVYEQYF
-	TRBV20-1	TRBJ2-5	-	TGCAGTGCTAGGAGTATGGAACTCAAAGAGACCCAGTACTTC	CSARSMELKETQYF
TRBD2	TRBV6-1	TRBJ2-2	-	TGTGCCAGCAGGCCCGGGACTAGCGGGGGGAACACCGGGGAGCTGTTTTTT	CASRPGTSGGNTGELFF
TRBD1	TRBV6-2/TRBV6-3	TRBJ1-5	few	TGTGCCAGCAGTTACGAGGACAGGGTGTATCAGCCCCAGCATTTT	CASSYEDRVYQPQHF
-	TRBV11-3	TRBJ2-1	-	TGTGCCAGCAGCTCCCCAGTCAATGAGCAGTTCTTC	CASSSPVNEQFF
-	TRBV6-1	TRBJ1-6	few	TGTGCCAGCAGTCGGGACGGCAGCTCCTATAATTCACCCCTCCACTTT	CASSRDGSSYNSPLHF